Listed here is a single TCR beta chain. Germline V gene lookup returns CDR1 MNHEY and CDR2 SVGAGI. The CDR3 loop spans 13 amino acids. J gave up 5 bases and V 2 bases, and 3 bases lay outside the gene matches. In the original analysis: Reference gene primer amplification in the assay estimated nucleated cell counts. TCRdb keeps only in-frame clones here, not all; method: immunoSEQ multiplex PCR. The DNA was the basis for D and trimming; V, J and clone size are from that table. The table includes over 200,000 clones, approximately 86% detected once. The sample comes from a study of blood T cell repertoires in COVID-19. Study at large: Some COVID-19 samples were acute and others convalescent; all came from the United States, Italy and Spain. T cells, B-cell-depleted T cells, or PBMCs provided the cDNA or gDNA that served as material.

This sequence originates from a woman in her 30s who had recovered from COVID-19. The chain joins TRBV6-5 to TRBJ2-7, with TRBD2 matching 7 bases. Sequencing was done on a sample of peripheral blood. The CDR3 nucleotides read TGTGCCAGCAGTTACCTCCGGGGGGACGAGCAGTACTTC. The encoded protein is CASSYLRGDEQYF.